The 16 T cell receptor beta chains in this list originate from one sample, sequenced in a study of identical twins. TCRdb fed the 5' RACE reads into MiXCR, producing one record per CDR3 protein. The sample shows 350,000 to 450,000 distinct CDR3 sequences, about 18% of them seen only once. Sequenced material: naive T cells sorted from blood. The source of these receptors is a man in his fifties or sixties in good health.

This clonotype was picked up a small number of times. The gene calls are TRBV25-1 and TRBJ2-7; a weak D match, TRBD2 (6 bases). Per the germline V gene, CDR1 is MGHDK and CDR2 is SYGVNS. This CDR3 contains 12 residues. Trimming removed 3 bases from V and 5 bases from J, with 8 bases in between. CDR3: CASSEGGHEQYF. CDR3 in DNA: TGTGCCAGCAGTGAGGGGGGTCACGAGCAGTACTTC.

The chain links TRBV28 to TRBJ1-6, with TRBD1 identical over 7 bases. CDR1 MDHEN and CDR2 SYDVKM come from the germline V gene. The junction had 7 bases not matched to a gene; V was cut back by 7 bases and J by 10 bases. This CDR3 spans 13 amino acids. The CDR3, as DNA: TGTGCCAGCATTGAGGGGGCAGGCTCACCCCTCCACTTT. Translation: CASIEGAGSPLHF.

The chain joins TRBV29-1 to TRBJ1-2; D is unresolved. Germline V gives CDR1 SQVTM, CDR2 ANQGSEA. The CDR3 has 12 residues. V was trimmed by 4 bases and J by 8 bases, leaving 14 bases between them. CDR3 nucleotide sequence: TGCAGCGTTGTCATCAGCCCGGAGGGCTACACCTTC. Translating it yields CSVVISPEGYTF. The full variable domain, completed using reference TRBV29-1 and TRBJ1-2, is SAVISQKPSRDICQRGTSLTIQCQVDSQVTMMFWYRQQPGQSLTLIATANQGSEATYESGFVIDKFPISRPNLTFSTLTVSNMSPEDSSIYLCSVVISPEGYTFGSGTRLTVV.

V and J are TRBV6-1 and TRBJ1-2; 7 nucleotides line up with TRBD1. The V gene's germline CDR1 is MNHNS and CDR2 SASEGT. V lost 6 bases and J lost 2; bases outside the gene matches: 12. This CDR3 spans 16 amino acids. The CDR3 protein is CASSQRGTALNYGYTF. CDR3 coding DNA: TGTGCCAGCAGCCAGAGAGGGACAGCTCTCAACTATGGCTACACCTTC.

CDR3 residues: CASSPGELGTSGTYEQYF. CDR3 in DNA: TGTGCCAGCAGTCCGGGGGAACTTGGGACTAGCGGCACCTACGAGCAGTACTTC. The J gene is TRBJ2-7, the V gene TRBV6-2 or TRBV6-3, with 11 bases lining up with TRBD2. V shed 5 bases, J shed 2 bases, and the junction held 14 bases outside the gene matches. This CDR3 contains 18 residues. CDR1 is MNHEY and CDR2 is SVGEGT in the germline V gene.

In its sample, this clonotype was seen a few times. V and J are TRBV5-6 and TRBJ2-7; TRBD1 agrees at 8 bases. The CDR3 runs to 16 residues. From germline, CDR1 is SGHDT and CDR2 YYEEEE. V shed 4 bases, J shed 2 bases, and the junction held 11 bases outside the gene matches. The CDR3 here is CASSPIRTGFTYEQYF. CDR3 nucleotides: TGTGCCAGCAGCCCTATCCGGACAGGGTTCACCTACGAGCAGTACTTC.

V usage is TRBV5-1 and J usage is TRBJ2-1, with 11 bases fitting TRBD2. The CDR3 length is 16 residues. Germline V gives CDR1 SGHRS, CDR2 YFSETQ. The V segment lost 4 bases and the J segment 8 bases; nucleotides outside the gene matches: 11. CDR3 sequence reads: CASSTGLAGELDEQFF. DNA for the CDR3: TGCGCCAGCAGCACCGGACTAGCGGGCGAGTTGGATGAGCAGTTCTTC.

This clonotype was observed many times. The chain has TRBV20-1 and TRBJ2-7; 7 bases are a match to TRBD1. The germline gives CDR1 DFQATT, CDR2 SNEGSKA (reference sequence). The CDR3 contains 14 residues. Trimming removed 2 bases from V and 1 base from J; junction bases left unmatched: 5. The CDR3: CSARPRQGSYEQYF. The CDR3 nucleotides read TGCAGTGCTAGACCGCGACAGGGATCCTACGAGCAGTACTTC.

This clonotype occurred many times. This rearrangement joins TRBV12-3 or TRBV12-4 to TRBJ2-4; D remains ambiguous. The CDR3 runs 13 residues. Trimming left V 5 bases short and J 16 bases short, with 21 bases between. CDR3 DNA: TGTGCCAGCAGTCCCCCGTCAACCCGGGTCCCTTACTTC. It is translated as CASSPPSTRVPYF.

The chain has TRBV10-3 and TRBJ1-2; TRBD1 matches at 8 bases. Germline-derived CDR1 and CDR2 are ENHRY and SYGVKD. V dropped 2 bases and J dropped 2; count of bases not matched to a gene: 19. The CDR3 sequence is 20 residues long. The CDR3, as DNA: TGTGCCATCAGTGAGGGTCCCGGGACAGGCACCCCTACCCAGAACTATGGCTACACCTTC. It specifies CAISEGPGTGTPTQNYGYTF.

This clonotype was seen a handful of times. This chain links TRBV12-3 or TRBV12-4 with TRBJ2-1, with 14 nucleotides matching TRBD2. Trimming took 5 bases from V and 15 from J; bases not matched to a gene: 9. The length of the CDR3 is 14 residues. The CDR3 DNA follows: TGTGCCAGCAGTAATAGACTAGCGGGGGGGCAGGTGTTCTTC. Translation: CASSNRLAGGQVFF.

Only a few counts were recorded for this clonotype. The chain links TRBV7-8 to TRBJ1-3, with TRBD1 matching over 8 bases. The length of the CDR3 is 16 residues. V lost 1 base to trimming and J lost 11 bases; unmatched junction nucleotides: 13. Looked up from germline, CDR1 is SGHVS and CDR2 is FQNEAQ. CDR3 DNA sequence: TGTGCCAGCAGCTTAGTACTTGTAGCCGGACAGGGTGCCATATATTTT. The encoded protein is CASSLVLVAGQGAIYF.

The chain has TRBV29-1 and TRBJ2-7; 10 nucleotides match TRBD2. The CDR3 has 13 amino acids. From germline, CDR1 is SQVTM and CDR2 ANQGSEA. V trimming: 7 bases; J trimming: 6 bases; junction bases outside the gene matches: 9. DNA for the CDR3: TGCAGCGGGAGACTAGCGGGCACCTCCGAGCAGTACTTC. This gives the protein CSGRLAGTSEQYF.

This sequence joins TRBV6-2 or TRBV6-3 and TRBJ2-1; TRBD2 matches 10 bases. CDR1 is MNHEY and CDR2 is SVGEGT in the germline V gene. This CDR3 is built from 14 residues. Trimming cost V 5 bases and J 12 bases; bases outside gene matches: 10. CDR3 amino acids: CASSPTSGSQGQFF. CDR3 DNA sequence: TGTGCCAGCAGTCCGACTAGCGGGTCCCAAGGGCAGTTCTTC.

V and J are TRBV19 and TRBJ1-3; D call uncertain. V was trimmed by 6 bases and J by 1 base, leaving 10 bases between them. The V gene's germline CDR1 is LNHDA and CDR2 SQIVND (reference sequence). This CDR3 is built from 14 residues. This CDR3 reads CASRVSGSGNTIYF. Here the CDR3 DNA reads TGTGCCAGTAGGGTGAGCGGGTCTGGAAACACCATATATTTT.

This clonotype was seen more than once but under ten times. The chain has TRBV5-1 and TRBJ2-3; tentatively, D is TRBD1 (5 bases). CDR3 size: 16 residues. Germline lookup yields CDR1 SGHRS and CDR2 YFSETQ. The V gene lost 0 bases and the J gene lost 5 bases, with 16 bases spanning the gap. CDR3 sequence: CASSLGQGGLGDTQYF. Here the CDR3 DNA reads TGCGCCAGCAGCTTGGGCCAGGGTGGCCTCGGAGATACGCAGTATTTT.